This T cell receptor beta chain was sequenced in a study of CD4 and CD8 cells across lung adenocarcinoma regions. The CDR3 contains 16 residues. Germline loops: CDR1 SEHNR, CDR2 FQNEAQ (reference sequence). Trimming shortened V by 5 bases and J by 0 bases, and 14 bases separated the two germline ends. Localized lung adenocarcinoma, a non-small cell lung cancer, affected the donors. Each CDR3 protein gets one entry after TCRdb re-called the PCR reads with MiXCR. The table records about 5,300 distinct CDR3 sequences, around 68% of them present only once. The TCR originated in a female donor with lung adenocarcinoma. The CD4 and CD8 labels of this study may be unreliable. Sequenced input: CD4+ T cells from the center of a lung tumor. This chain uses TRBV7-9 with TRBJ2-1; D unresolved. CDR3 in DNA: TGTGCCAGCAGCCGGCATCTCGCGAGCTCCTACAATGAGCAGTTCTTC. Translated, it gives CASSRHLASSYNEQFF. The full variable domain, its missing parts supplied by reference TRBV7-9 and TRBJ2-1, is DTGVSQNPRHKITKRGQNVTFRCDPISEHNRLYWYRQTLGQGPEFLTYFQNEAQLEKSRLLSDRFSAERPKGSFSTLEIQRTEQGDSAMYLCASSRHLASSYNEQFFGPGTRLTVL.